This is a list of T cell receptor beta chains from one sample in a study of T cell repertoires in cytomegalovirus infection. TCRdb fed the reads into MiXCR, producing one record per CDR3 protein. The table has approximately 500,000 distinct CDR3 sequences, 26% seen once. Sequences were obtained from PBMCs. Receptor source: a human donor in good health (CMV status not recorded). Some clones in this sample may be carry-over from other donors' samples. The CDR3 runs from the conserved cysteine through the conserved F or W. Clone size appears in some rows only: once, few, many, or a class for an expanded clone.

-	TRBV7-4	14	TRBJ1-4	CASSFDREVEKLFF
once	TRBV6-6	15	TRBJ2-2	CASSYSGTGPGELFF
few	TRBV6-2/TRBV6-3	16	TRBJ2-1	CASSYRSGRWVNEQFF
few	TRBV11-2	18	TRBJ2-3	CASSSFRGRAGVADTQYF
-	TRBV28	15	TRBJ2-7	CASTLGGTGTYEQYF
-	TRBV5-6	14	TRBJ1-1	CASIRTGNPTRAFF
-	TRBV20-1	17	TRBJ2-1	CSAHDGFGTSGIGEQFF
-	TRBV25-1	15	TRBJ2-5	CASSERGVTKETQYF
-	TRBV7-9	14	TRBJ2-2	CASSLELVSGELFF
many	TRBV6-5	14	TRBJ1-1	CASSPGAGNTEAFF
-	TRBV12-3/TRBV12-4	19	TRBJ2-2	CASSFPRTSGRVHTGELFF
-	TRBV28	18	TRBJ2-2	CASTRTSGRASDTGELFF
-	TRBV9	15	TRBJ2-5	CASSVEASGQETQYF
-	TRBV28	13	TRBJ2-5	CASSPGPIKTQYF
few	TRBV20-1	14	TRBJ2-7	CSARGLDSSYEQYF
-	TRBV12-3/TRBV12-4	20	TRBJ2-7	CASSLANGRGLAPSSYEQYF
-	TRBV7-3	13	TRBJ1-2	CASSGAGVFGYTF
-	TRBV4-2	17	TRBJ2-2	CASSQDDSRVNTGELFF
-	TRBV29-1	13	TRBJ2-3	CSVEKQVQDTQYF
few	TRBV7-8	16	TRBJ2-1	CASSISSGRRYNEQFF